The 27 T cell receptor beta chains given below trace back to one sample, sequenced in a study of CD8 T cells in Susac syndrome. Random hexamers were used to reverse transcribe an amount of about 0.45 to 1 ug RNA. TCRdb re-called the immunoSEQ multiplex PCR reads through MiXCR, storing one row per CDR3 protein. This sample has under 200,000 distinct CDR3 sequences, with over 75% found just once. Sequenced: CD4+ T cells from PBMCs. These receptors originate from a human donor with Susac syndrome.

The CDR3 region is CASSPHVQVGYEQYF. The CDR3 coding sequence is TGTGCCAGCAGTCCACATGTCCAGGTTGGGTACGAGCAGTACTTC. This chain uses TRBV12-3 or TRBV12-4 with TRBJ2-7; unclear D gene. Trimming removed 5 bases at V and 4 bases at J, with 18 bases between. CDR3 length equals 15 residues.

V usage is TRBV20-1 and J usage is TRBJ1-4, with D perhaps matching TRBD1 (6 bases). V shed 3 bases and J shed 4 bases, with 18 bases lying between them. The CDR3 contains 16 residues. Germline loops: CDR1 DFQATT, CDR2 SNEGSKA (reference sequence). CDR3: CSARLQGLSGNEKLFF. The DNA for the CDR3 is TGCAGTGCTAGGCTTCAGGGGCTTTCTGGTAATGAAAAACTGTTTTTT.

The V call is TRBV20-1, the J call TRBJ2-5; 12 nucleotides align to TRBD2. J was trimmed by 5 bases and V by 3 bases; bases with no gene match: 4. CDR1 and CDR2 (germline): DFQATT, SNEGSKA (reference sequence). The CDR3 length is 14 residues. The CDR3 loop reads CSASLAGGKETQYF. The CDR3, as DNA: TGCAGTGCTAGTCTAGCGGGGGGGAAGGAGACCCAGTACTTC.

The V call is TRBV29-1, the J call TRBJ2-7; a weak D match, TRBD2 (5 bases). The CDR3 totals 13 residues. Trimming stripped 3 bases from V and 5 bases from J, with 14 bases between. Germline assignment: CDR1 SQVTM and CDR2 ANQGSEA. CDR3 coding DNA: TGCAGCGTTGACGGACCCGGGAACCACGAGCAGTACTTC. Its translation is CSVDGPGNHEQYF.

The chain couples TRBV20-1 to TRBJ1-1; D remains ambiguous. Per the germline V gene, CDR1 is DFQATT and CDR2 is SNEGSKA (reference sequence). V dropped 2 bases and J dropped 1 base, with 8 bases sitting between them. The CDR3 runs to 13 residues. CDR3 sequence reads: CSARWQANTEAFF. DNA of the CDR3: TGCAGTGCTAGATGGCAGGCGAACACTGAAGCTTTCTTT.

The chain has TRBV6-2 or TRBV6-3 and TRBJ2-2, with D possibly matching TRBD1 (5 bases). This CDR3 has 15 amino acids. The germline gives CDR1 MNHEY, CDR2 SVGEGT. Trimming took off 0 bases at V and 2 bases at J, with 7 bases between the two ends. This CDR3 is CASSYSGVNTGELFF. The CDR3 DNA follows: TGTGCCAGCAGTTACTCAGGGGTCAACACCGGGGAGCTGTTTTTT.

The chain uses TRBV4-1 and TRBJ1-3; no clear D gene. V dropped 0 bases and J dropped 0 bases, with 9 bases sitting between them. The CDR3 totals 16 residues. The germline V gene encodes CDR1 MGHRA and CDR2 YSYEKL. DNA of the CDR3: TGCGCCAGCAGCCAAGAGCTACAAATCTCTGGAAACACCATATATTTT. This codes for CASSQELQISGNTIYF.

The chain joins TRBV30 to TRBJ2-7; 9 bases fit TRBD1. Germline V gives CDR1 GTSNPN, CDR2 SVGIG (reference sequence). The trim removed 2 bases at V and 2 bases at J, leaving 7 bases unmatched. The CDR3 runs to 15 residues. The CDR3 here is CAWSSGQGHTYEQYF. The CDR3 bases are TGTGCCTGGAGTAGTGGACAGGGGCATACCTACGAGCAGTACTTC.

The chain is built from TRBV6-2 or TRBV6-3 and TRBJ2-3, with D maybe TRBD1 (6 bases). V was clipped by 4 bases and J by 9 bases, with 14 bases between them. The CDR3 runs to 13 residues. The germline CDR1 and CDR2 sequences are MNHEY and SVGEGT. The CDR3 loop is CASSSITGTTQYF. DNA for the CDR3: TGTGCCAGCAGTTCGATCACAGGGACCACGCAGTATTTT.

This chain links TRBV2 with TRBJ2-5; D gene ambiguous. The CDR3 consists of 14 residues. The germline V and J ends were trimmed by 3 bases and 1 base, with 9 bases remaining between them. Germline lookup yields CDR1 SNHLY and CDR2 FYNNEI. The CDR3 here is CASSEFRVQETQYF. The CDR3 DNA sequence: TGTGCCAGCAGTGAGTTTCGGGTCCAAGAGACCCAGTACTTC.

The V gene is TRBV20-1, the J gene TRBJ2-1; TRBD2 matches at 11 bases. J was trimmed by 7 bases and V by 4 bases; bases with no gene match: 6. The CDR3 covers 14 residues. The germline V gene encodes CDR1 DFQATT and CDR2 SNEGSKA (reference sequence). The DNA for the CDR3 is TGCAGTGCTATCGAGACTAGCGGGATTAATGAGCAGTTCTTC. It yields the protein CSAIETSGINEQFF.

CDR3 sequence reads: CASSLGRRPVGTDRYGYTF. The CDR3 DNA reads as TGCGCCAGCAGCCTGGGAAGACGCCCTGTGGGGACGGACCGCTATGGCTACACCTTC. The chain is built from TRBV5-1 and TRBJ1-2; D is possibly TRBD1 (5 bases). Germline V gene lookup returns CDR1 SGHRS and CDR2 YFSETQ. The CDR3 totals 19 residues. Between the trimmed V and J ends, which lost 4 bases and 4 bases, there was a span of 29 bases.

CDR3 amino acids: CASSPYGLAGVGSSYNEQFF. CDR3 coding DNA: TGTGCCAGCTCACCATACGGACTAGCGGGAGTGGGGAGCTCCTACAATGAGCAGTTCTTC. This chain uses TRBV18 with TRBJ2-1, with TRBD2 identical over 13 bases. This CDR3 has 20 residues. The ends lost 2 bases at V and 0 bases at J; junction bases unmatched: 10. CDR1 and CDR2 (germline): KGHSH, LQKENI.

This chain uses TRBV10-3 with TRBJ2-2, with 9 bases identical to TRBD1. CDR3 length: 13 residues. CDR1 is ENHRY, CDR2 SYGVKD, per germline. V trimming: 6 bases; J trimming: 7 bases; junction bases outside the gene matches: 3. CDR3 sequence: CAISGQGNGELFF. The CDR3 DNA sequence: TGTGCCATCAGCGGACAGGGGAACGGGGAGCTGTTTTTT.

The V gene is TRBV7-3, the J gene TRBJ2-7, with a tentative D call TRBD1 (6 bases). CDR1 is SGHTA, CDR2 FQGTGA, per germline. The V end lost 1 base, the J end lost 5 bases, and 21 bases lay between the germline ends. CDR3 size: 17 residues. CDR3 nucleotide sequence: TGTGCCAGCAGCTTAATTCCTCATTACAGGGCCCCGGACGAGCAGTACTTC. It codes for CASSLIPHYRAPDEQYF.

The chain uses TRBV5-6 and TRBJ1-3, with D possibly TRBD1 on 5 matching bases. The CDR3 is made up of 14 amino acids. CDR1 SGHDT and CDR2 YYEEEE come from the germline V gene. Trimming shortened V by 0 bases and J by 2 bases, and 6 bases separated the two germline ends. The CDR3 coding sequence is TGTGCCAGCAGCTTGGTGGGGGCTGGAAACACCATATATTTT. Its translation is CASSLVGAGNTIYF.

The rearrangement links TRBV11-3 to TRBJ2-1, with D possibly being TRBD2 (6 bases). V gave up 4 bases and J gave up 7 bases, with 20 bases separating them. The CDR3 has 16 amino acids. Germline CDR1 is SGHNT and CDR2 is YENEEA. For the CDR3, the DNA is TGTGCCAGCAGCTCCCGGACTCGGGGGTTTACAAATGAGCAGTTCTTC. This sequence encodes CASSSRTRGFTNEQFF.

The rearrangement uses TRBV6-5 and TRBJ2-7; no reliable D call. There are 11 residues in the CDR3. Germline lookup yields CDR1 MNHEY and CDR2 SVGAGI. V was pared by 6 bases and J by 7 bases, with 10 bases between. This chain's CDR3 is CASSRFAEQYF. CDR3 in DNA: TGTGCCAGCAGCCGGTTTGCGGAGCAGTACTTC.

In its sample, this clonotype was seen a few times. This chain connects TRBV11-2 to TRBJ2-1, with 7 bases lining up with TRBD2. Trimming took 0 bases from V and 7 from J; bases not matched to a gene: 3. The germline V gene has CDR1 SGHAT and CDR2 FQNNGV. The CDR3 has 14 amino acids. The CDR3 DNA follows: TGTGCCAGCAGCTTAGAGGCGGGAGTGAATGAGCAGTTCTTC. It is translated as CASSLEAGVNEQFF.

The chain uses TRBV5-1 and TRBJ2-5, with 9 bases fitting TRBD1. This CDR3 contains 14 residues. The V segment lost 4 bases and the J segment 5 bases; nucleotides outside the gene matches: 6. In germline, CDR1 is SGHRS, CDR2 YFSETQ. CDR3 loop: CASSATGTGETQYF. The CDR3 DNA reads as TGCGCCAGCAGCGCCACTGGGACAGGGGAGACCCAGTACTTC.

This chain joins TRBV19 and TRBJ2-1; TRBD1 aligns across 7 bases. This CDR3 has 17 residues. In germline, CDR1 is LNHDA, CDR2 SQIVND (reference sequence). The J segment lost 0 bases and the V segment lost 4 bases, leaving 9 bases of the junction unmatched. The CDR3 nucleotides read TGTGCCAGTAGTAGAAAAGGGACAGCGAGCTCCTACAATGAGCAGTTCTTC. The encoded protein is CASSRKGTASSYNEQFF. Supplemented by reference TRBV19 and TRBJ2-1, the full variable domain reads DGGITQSPKYLFRKEGQNVTLSCEQNLNHDAMYWYRQDPGQGLRLIYYSQIVNDFQKGDIAEGYSVSREKKESFPLTVTSAQKNPTAFYLCASSRKGTASSYNEQFFGPGTRLTVL.

Here the CDR3 reads CASRQGEGEQFF. The CDR3 region has the DNA TGTGCCAGCAGACAGGGGGAGGGTGAGCAGTTCTTC. The V call is TRBV12-3 or TRBV12-4, the J call TRBJ2-1, with D tentatively TRBD1 (8 bases). This CDR3 has 12 amino acids. V was shortened by 6 bases and J by 9 bases, with 12 bases between the two germline ends.

The chain combines TRBV19 with TRBJ2-3, with 9 nucleotides matching TRBD2. V lost 3 bases and J lost 5; bases outside the gene matches: 9. The CDR3 covers 16 residues. Germline V gives CDR1 LNHDA, CDR2 SQIVND (reference sequence). The CDR3 protein is CASSMRGGLLGDTQYF. CDR3 nucleotides: TGTGCCAGTAGTATGCGGGGGGGCCTCTTGGGAGATACGCAGTATTTT.

The chain employs TRBV5-1 and TRBJ1-6; a possible D gene is TRBD1 (5 bases). Trimming removed 6 bases from V and 7 bases from J, with 17 bases in between. The CDR3 totals 15 residues. Germline CDR1 is SGHRS and CDR2 is YFSETQ. In DNA form, the CDR3 reads TGCGCCAGCAAGACGGGGGGGGAGTGGAATTCACCCCTCCACTTT. Translating gives CASKTGGEWNSPLHF.

The V and J genes are TRBV5-5 and TRBJ1-4; 8 bases match TRBD1. Trimming at V came to 4 bases and at J to 7 bases, leaving 9 bases not matched to a gene. This CDR3 has 15 residues. Germline V gene lookup returns CDR1 SGHKS and CDR2 YYEKEE (reference sequence). CDR3 protein: CASSRTGQEAEKLFF. The CDR3 DNA reads TGTGCCAGCAGCCGGACGGGACAGGAAGCTGAAAAACTGTTTTTT.

The rearrangement links TRBV7-6 to TRBJ2-3; no clear D gene. Trimming pared 0 bases from V and 5 bases from J, leaving 12 bases between. The CDR3 is made up of 15 amino acids. Germline CDR1 reads SGHVS; CDR2 reads FNYEAQ. Written as DNA, the CDR3 is TGTGCCAGCAGCTTAGCTCGAACGGCCCGAGATACGCAGTATTTT. Protein sequence: CASSLARTARDTQYF.

The chain has TRBV2 and TRBJ2-3; D not resolved. Trimming shortened V by 8 bases and J by 0 bases, and 12 bases separated the two germline ends. This CDR3 has 14 amino acids. Germline assignment: CDR1 SNHLY and CDR2 FYNNEI. Written as DNA, the CDR3 is TGTGCCAGCCGAGCCCGGAGTAGCACAGATACGCAGTATTTT. It specifies CASRARSSTDTQYF.